This record concerns one TCR beta chain sequence. Its specificity is not known. TCRdb derives one entry per CDR3 protein from the 5' RACE reads, leaving out DNA. In total, the table holds almost 450,000 distinct CDR3 sequences. The sample is drawn from a study of T cells expressing NK-cell markers. Study conclusions and caveats: The share of CD8+ T cells held by dominant NKG2C+ clonotypes was about 1.0-7.5% in six donors. Uncertainty persisted over the HCMV specificity of expanded NKG2C+ T cell clones.

CDR3 length: 15 amino acids. Germline V CDR1 and CDR2: SGHDN, FVKESK. Sequencing was carried out using blood T cells: a sorted CD56 or NKG2C T cell subset, CD4+ or CD8+ T cells, or bulk PBMC T cells (not recorded which). This receptor was obtained from a woman between 18 and 70 years old in good health. J is TRBJ2-7 and V is TRBV14; TCRdb designates TRBD2, a call that cannot be tested without DNA. CDR3 residues: CASSAYAGSSYEQYF.